The TCR beta chain described here comes from a study of OX40 agonist ivuxolimab in advanced cancers. Study information: Patients receiving dose escalation had hepatocellular carcinoma, melanoma, renal cell or head and neck cancer. Findings and limits, study-wide: In CD8+ T cells, expanded clones were on average more numerous than in CD4+. Partly responding patients at 0.1-3.0 mg/kg showed some of the smallest clonal expansion.

Worth noting for this clone: Its target is not known.

Excluded were patients having autoimmune disease history or systemic immunosuppression. V lost 5 bases and J lost 0, with 13 bases in between. Per germline, CDR1 MNHEY and CDR2 SVGAGI. The CDR3 is made up of 15 amino acids. The data were produced by immunoSEQ multiplex PCR, yet TCRdb's version contains in-frame clones alone and is incomplete. Seen here are tens of thousands of clones, 82% observed once, and the top ten hold around 2%. This clonotype originated in an adult with an advanced solid tumor such as melanoma, head and neck, liver or kidney cancer. The specimen comprised CD4+ or CD8+ T cells sorted from blood, sampled in a trial of the OX40 agonist ivuxolimab. This chain uses TRBV6-5 with TRBJ1-2; weak D call: TRBD1 (5 bases). CDR3 loop: CASSSRQISNYGYTF. DNA for the CDR3: TGTGCCAGCAGTAGCCGACAGATTTCTAACTATGGCTACACCTTC.